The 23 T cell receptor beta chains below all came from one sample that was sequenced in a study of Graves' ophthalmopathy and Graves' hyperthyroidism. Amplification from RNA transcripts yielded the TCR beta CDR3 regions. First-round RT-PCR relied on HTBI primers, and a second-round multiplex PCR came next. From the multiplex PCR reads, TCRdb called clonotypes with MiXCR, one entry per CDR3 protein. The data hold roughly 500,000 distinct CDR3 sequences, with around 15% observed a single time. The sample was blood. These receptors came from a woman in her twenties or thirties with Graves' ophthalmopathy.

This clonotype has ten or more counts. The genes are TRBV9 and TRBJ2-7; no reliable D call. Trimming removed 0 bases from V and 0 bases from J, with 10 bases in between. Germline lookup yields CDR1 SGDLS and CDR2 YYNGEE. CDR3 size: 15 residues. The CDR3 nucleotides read TGTGCCAGCAGCGTAGGCCCTGAGAGCTCCTACGAGCAGTACTTC. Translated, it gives CASSVGPESSYEQYF.

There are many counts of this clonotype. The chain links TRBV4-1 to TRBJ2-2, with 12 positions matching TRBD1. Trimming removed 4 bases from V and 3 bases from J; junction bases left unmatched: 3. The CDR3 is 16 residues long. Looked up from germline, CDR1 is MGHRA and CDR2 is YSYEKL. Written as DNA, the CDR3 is TGCGCCAGCAGCCTGGGGACAGGGGGCGACACCGGGGAGCTGTTTTTT. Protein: CASSLGTGGDTGELFF.

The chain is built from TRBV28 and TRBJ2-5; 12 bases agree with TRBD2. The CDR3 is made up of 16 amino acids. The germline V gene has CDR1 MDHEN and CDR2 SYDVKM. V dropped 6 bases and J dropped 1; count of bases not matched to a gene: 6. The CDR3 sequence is CASSRTSGGIQETQYF. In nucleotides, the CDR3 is TGTGCCAGCAGCCGTACTAGCGGGGGGATCCAAGAGACCCAGTACTTC.

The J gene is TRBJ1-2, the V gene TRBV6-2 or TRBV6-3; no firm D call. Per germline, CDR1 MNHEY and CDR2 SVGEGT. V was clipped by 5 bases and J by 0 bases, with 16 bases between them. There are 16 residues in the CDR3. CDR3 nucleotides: TGTGCCAGCAGTCCTCCCGGCGCGCAAGCTAACTATGGCTACACCTTC. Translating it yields CASSPPGAQANYGYTF.

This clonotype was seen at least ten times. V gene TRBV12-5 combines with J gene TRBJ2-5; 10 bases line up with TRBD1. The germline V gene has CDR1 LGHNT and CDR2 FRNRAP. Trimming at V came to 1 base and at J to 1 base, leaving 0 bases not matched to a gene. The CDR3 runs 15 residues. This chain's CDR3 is CASGLGQGAQETQYF. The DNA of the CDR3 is TGTGCTAGTGGTTTGGGACAGGGGGCCCAAGAGACCCAGTACTTC.

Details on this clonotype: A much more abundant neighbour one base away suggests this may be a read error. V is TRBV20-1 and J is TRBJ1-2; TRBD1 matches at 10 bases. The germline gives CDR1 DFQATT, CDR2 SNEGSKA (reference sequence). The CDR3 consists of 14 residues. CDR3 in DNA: TGCAGTGCTGGGACAGGGGCCCACAACTATGTCTACACCTTC. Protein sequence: CSAGTGAHNYVYTF.

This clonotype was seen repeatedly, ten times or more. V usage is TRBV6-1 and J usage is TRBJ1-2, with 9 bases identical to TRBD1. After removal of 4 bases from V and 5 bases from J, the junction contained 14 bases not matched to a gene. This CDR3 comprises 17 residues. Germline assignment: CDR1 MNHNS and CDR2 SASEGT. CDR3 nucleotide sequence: TGTGCCAGCAGTGTGACCGGGACAGGGTTTCGGTGGTATGGCTACACCTTC. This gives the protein CASSVTGTGFRWYGYTF.

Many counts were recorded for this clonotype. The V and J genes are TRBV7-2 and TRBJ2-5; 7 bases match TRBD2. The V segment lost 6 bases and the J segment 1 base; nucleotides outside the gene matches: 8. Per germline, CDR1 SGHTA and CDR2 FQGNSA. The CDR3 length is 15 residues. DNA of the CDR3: TGTGCCAGCAGGCGTGGGGGGGAACCCCAAGAGACCCAGTACTTC. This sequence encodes CASRRGGEPQETQYF.

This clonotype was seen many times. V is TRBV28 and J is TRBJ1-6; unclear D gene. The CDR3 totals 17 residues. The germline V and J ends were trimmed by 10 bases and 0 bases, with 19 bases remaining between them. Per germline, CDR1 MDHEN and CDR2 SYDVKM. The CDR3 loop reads CANRSPAGSSYNSPLHF. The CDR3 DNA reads TGTGCCAACAGATCTCCCGCGGGTAGCTCCTATAATTCACCCCTCCACTTT.

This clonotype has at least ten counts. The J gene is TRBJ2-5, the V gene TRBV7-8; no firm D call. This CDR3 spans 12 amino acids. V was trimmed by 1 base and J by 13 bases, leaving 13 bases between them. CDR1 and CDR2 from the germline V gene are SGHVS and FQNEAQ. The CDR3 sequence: CASSLVAATGYF. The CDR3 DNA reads TGTGCCAGCAGCTTAGTCGCGGCCACGGGGTACTTC. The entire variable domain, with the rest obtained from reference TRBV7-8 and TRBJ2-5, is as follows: GAGVSQSPRYKVAKRGQDVALRCDPISGHVSLFWYQQALGQGPEFLTYFQNEAQLDKSGLPSDRFFAERPEGSVSTLKIQRTQQEDSAVYLCASSLVAATGYFGPGTRLLVL.

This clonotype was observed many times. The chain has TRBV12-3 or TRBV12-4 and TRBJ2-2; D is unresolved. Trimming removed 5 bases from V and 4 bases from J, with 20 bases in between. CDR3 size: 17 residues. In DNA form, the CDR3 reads TGTGCCAGCAGTACTACCTCCCTGGGGTCGAGCACCGGGGAGCTGTTTTTT. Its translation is CASSTTSLGSSTGELFF.

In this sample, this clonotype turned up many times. CDR3 region: CASSPPGTGWNTGELFF. DNA for the CDR3: TGTGCCAGCAGCCCCCCTGGGACAGGATGGAACACCGGGGAGCTGTTTTTT. This chain links TRBV28 with TRBJ2-2; 8 bases line up with TRBD1. This CDR3 spans 17 amino acids. V shed 6 bases and J 1 base; nucleotides not matched to a gene: 10. Germline CDR1 MDHEN, CDR2 SYDVKM. Full variable domain (rest looked up from reference TRBV28 and TRBJ2-2): DVKVTQSSRYLVKRTGEKVFLECVQDMDHENMFWYRQDPGLGLRLIYFSYDVKMKEKGDIPEGYSVSREKKERFSLILESASTNQTSMYLCASSPPGTGWNTGELFFGEGSRLTVL.

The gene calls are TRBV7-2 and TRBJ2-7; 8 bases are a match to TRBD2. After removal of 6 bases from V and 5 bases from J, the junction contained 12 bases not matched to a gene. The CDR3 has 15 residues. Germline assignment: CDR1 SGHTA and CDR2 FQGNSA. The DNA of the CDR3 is TGTGCCAGCAGGTACTCGGGGGGGCCATACCACGAGCAGTACTTC. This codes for CASRYSGGPYHEQYF.

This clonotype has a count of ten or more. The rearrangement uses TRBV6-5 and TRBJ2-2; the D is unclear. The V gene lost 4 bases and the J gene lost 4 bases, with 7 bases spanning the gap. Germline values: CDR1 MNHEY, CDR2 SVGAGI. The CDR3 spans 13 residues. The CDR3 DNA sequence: TGTGCCAGCAGTTTCAAGGTCACCGGGGAGCTGTTTTTT. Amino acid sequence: CASSFKVTGELFF.

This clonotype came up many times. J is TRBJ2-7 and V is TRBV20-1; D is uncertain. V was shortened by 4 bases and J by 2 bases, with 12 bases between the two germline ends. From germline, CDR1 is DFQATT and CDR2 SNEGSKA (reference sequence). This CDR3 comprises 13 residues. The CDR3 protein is CSAILGGAYEQYF. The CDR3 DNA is TGCAGTGCTATCCTGGGCGGAGCCTACGAGCAGTACTTC.

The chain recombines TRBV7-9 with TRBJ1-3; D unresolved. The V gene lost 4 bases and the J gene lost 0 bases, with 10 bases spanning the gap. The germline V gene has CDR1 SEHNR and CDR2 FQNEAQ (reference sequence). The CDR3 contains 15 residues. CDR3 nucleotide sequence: TGTGCCAGCAGCTATGGACGGGGCTCTGGAAACACCATATATTTT. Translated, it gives CASSYGRGSGNTIYF. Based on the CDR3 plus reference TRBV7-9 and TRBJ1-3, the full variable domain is DTGVSQNPRHKITKRGQNVTFRCDPISEHNRLYWYRQTLGQGPEFLTYFQNEAQLEKSRLLSDRFSAERPKGSFSTLEIQRTEQGDSAMYLCASSYGRGSGNTIYFGEGSWLTVV.

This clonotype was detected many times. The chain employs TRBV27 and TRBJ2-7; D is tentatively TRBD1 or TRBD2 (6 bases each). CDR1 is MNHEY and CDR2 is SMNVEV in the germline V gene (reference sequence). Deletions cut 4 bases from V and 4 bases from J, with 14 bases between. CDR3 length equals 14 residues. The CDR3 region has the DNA TGTGCCAGCAGTTCCGGAGGGGACACGTACGAGCAGTACTTC. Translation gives CASSSGGDTYEQYF.

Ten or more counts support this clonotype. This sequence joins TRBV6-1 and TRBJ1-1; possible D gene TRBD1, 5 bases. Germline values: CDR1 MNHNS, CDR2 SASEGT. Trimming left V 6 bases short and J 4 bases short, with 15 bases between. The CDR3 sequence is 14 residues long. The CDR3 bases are TGTGCCAGCAGCCCCATCGTGGGGGGCACTGAAGCTTTCTTT. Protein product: CASSPIVGGTEAFF.

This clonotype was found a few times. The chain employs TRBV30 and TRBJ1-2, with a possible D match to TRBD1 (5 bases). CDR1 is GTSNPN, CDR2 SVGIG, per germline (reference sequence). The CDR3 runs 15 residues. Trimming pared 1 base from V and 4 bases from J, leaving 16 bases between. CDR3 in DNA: TGTGCCTGGAGTGCTCCTAGGGACGGACTCTATGGCTACACCTTC. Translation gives CAWSAPRDGLYGYTF.

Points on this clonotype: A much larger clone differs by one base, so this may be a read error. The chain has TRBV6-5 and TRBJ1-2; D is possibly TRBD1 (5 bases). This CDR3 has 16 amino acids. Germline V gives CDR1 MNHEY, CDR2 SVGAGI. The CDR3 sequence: CASSYSRRGANCGYIF. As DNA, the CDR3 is TGTGCCAGCAGTTACTCGAGACGCGGGGCGAACTGTGGCTACATCTTC.

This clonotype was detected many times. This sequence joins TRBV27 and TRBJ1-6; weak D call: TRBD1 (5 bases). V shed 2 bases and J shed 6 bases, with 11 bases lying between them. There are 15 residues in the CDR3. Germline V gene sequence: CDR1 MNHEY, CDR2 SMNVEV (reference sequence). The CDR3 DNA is TGTGCCAGCAGTTTAAGGGTAGGGGCTAATTCACCCCTCCACTTT. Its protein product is CASSLRVGANSPLHF.

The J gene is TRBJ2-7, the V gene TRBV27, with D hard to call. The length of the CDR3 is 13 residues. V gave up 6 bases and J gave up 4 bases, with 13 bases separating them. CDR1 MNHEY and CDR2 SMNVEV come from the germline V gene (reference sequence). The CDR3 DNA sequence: TGTGCCAGCAGCCTTCCTGCCCCATACGAGCAGTACTTC. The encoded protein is CASSLPAPYEQYF.

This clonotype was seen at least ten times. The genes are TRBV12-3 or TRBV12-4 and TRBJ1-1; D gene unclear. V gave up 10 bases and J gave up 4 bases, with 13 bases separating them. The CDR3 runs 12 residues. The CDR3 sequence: CATRDRGTEAFF. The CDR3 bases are TGTGCCACCAGAGATCGGGGCACTGAAGCTTTCTTT.